This TCR beta chain was captured by sequencing in a study of blood T cell repertoires in COVID-19. In the source study's methods: Researchers report that nucleated cell counts were estimated from reference gene primer amplification. Data came from immunoSEQ multiplex PCR; TCRdb stores just in-frame clones and leaves some out. The V and J calls and clone size come from that table; D and trimming were worked out from the DNA. Here the sample spans 30,000 to 35,000 clones, roughly 84% being singletons. V lost 6 bases and J 4 bases, leaving 11 bases between the germline ends. The CDR3 extends over 13 amino acids.

This TCR derives from a man in his 60s with active COVID-19. The V and J genes are TRBV12-3 or TRBV12-4 and TRBJ2-3; D uncertain. Sequencing was carried out using peripheral blood. The CDR3 loop is CASSQNRADTQYF. In nucleotides, the CDR3 is TGTGCCAGCAGCCAAAATCGGGCAGATACGCAGTATTTT.